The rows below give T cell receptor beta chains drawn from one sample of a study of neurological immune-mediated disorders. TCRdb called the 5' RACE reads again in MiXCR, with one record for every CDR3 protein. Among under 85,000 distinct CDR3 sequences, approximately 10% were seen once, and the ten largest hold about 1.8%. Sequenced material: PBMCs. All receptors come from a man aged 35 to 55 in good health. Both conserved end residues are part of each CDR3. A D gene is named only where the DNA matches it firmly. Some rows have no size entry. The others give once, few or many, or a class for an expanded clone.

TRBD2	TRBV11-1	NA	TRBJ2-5	TGTGCCAGCAGCGGACTAGCGCAAGAGACCCAGTACTTC	CASSGLAQETQYF
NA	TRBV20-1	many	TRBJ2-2	TGCAGTGCTAGACCCGGGACTAACACCGGGGAGCTGTTTTTT	CSARPGTNTGELFF
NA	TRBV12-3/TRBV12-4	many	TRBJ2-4	TGTGCCAGCAGCGCGGACGGGCTAGCCAAAAACATTCAGTACTTC	CASSADGLAKNIQYF
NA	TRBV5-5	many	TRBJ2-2	TGTGCCAGCAGCTTGGGGACGCGCGGGGCGTTGAACACCGGGGAGCTGTTTTTT	CASSLGTRGALNTGELFF
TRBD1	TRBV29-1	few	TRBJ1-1	TGCAGCGCTACCCAGGGGGGGCTGTTCACTGAAGCTTTCTTT	CSATQGGLFTEAFF
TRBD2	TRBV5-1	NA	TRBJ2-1	TGCGCCAGCAGCTTGGCTAGGACTAGTTTTAATGAGCACTTC	CASSLARTSFNEHF
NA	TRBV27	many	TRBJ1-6	TGTGCCAGCAGTTTAACCTCGGCAGTCAGCCCTGGGCCCCTCCACTTT	CASSLTSAVSPGPLHF
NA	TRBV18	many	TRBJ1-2	TGTGCCAGCTCACCACAGAAGGGGCCCTATGGCTACACCTTC	CASSPQKGPYGYTF
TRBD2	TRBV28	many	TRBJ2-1	TGTGCCAGCAGTTTAAAGCACTTTCGTAGCGGGGTAAAGAATGAGCAGTTCTTC	CASSLKHFRSGVKNEQFF
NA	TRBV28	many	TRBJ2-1	TGTGCCAGCGCCGAGCCGCCTCCAACGATTGAGCAGTTCTTC	CASAEPPPTIEQFF
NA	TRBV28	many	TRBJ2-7	TGTGCCAGCAGCCGAGGGACTTTCTACGAGCAGTACTTC	CASSRGTFYEQYF
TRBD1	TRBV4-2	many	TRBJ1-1	TGTGCCAGCAGCCAAGGTGCCGGGACAGGGGACCCTGAAGCTTTCTTT	CASSQGAGTGDPEAFF
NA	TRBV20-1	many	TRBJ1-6	TGCAGTGCTAGGGGAGTACAGAGCTCCTATAATTCACCCCTCCACTTT	CSARGVQSSYNSPLHF
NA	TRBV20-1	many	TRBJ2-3	TGCAGTGCTAGAGCAAAGGCGATACGTACAGATACGCAGTATTTT	CSARAKAIRTDTQYF
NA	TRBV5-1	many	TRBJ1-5	TGCGCCAGCAGCTTGAGAATTGGGCAGCGGTTCAATCAGCCCCAGCATTTT	CASSLRIGQRFNQPQHF
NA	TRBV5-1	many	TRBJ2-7	TGCGCCAGCAGCGGACTCGGTTACGAGCAGTACTTC	CASSGLGYEQYF
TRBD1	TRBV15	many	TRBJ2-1	TGTGCCACCAGCTCGGGACAGGGGTACCATGAGCAGTTCTTC	CATSSGQGYHEQFF
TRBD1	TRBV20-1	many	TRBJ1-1	TGCAGTGGGTTCAGGGGGGGCACTGAAGCTTTCTTT	CSGFRGGTEAFF
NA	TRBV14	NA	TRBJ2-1	TGTGCCAGCAGCCAGTCGACAGCTGGGCCCTACAATGACCAGTTCTTC	CASSQSTAGPYNDQFF
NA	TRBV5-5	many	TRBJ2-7	TGTGCCAGCAGCTTGAACTGGGACGAGCAGTACTTC	CASSLNWDEQYF
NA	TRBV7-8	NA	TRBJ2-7	TGTGCCAGCAGCTCGCAACAGGGCCTCTCCTACGAGCAGTACTTC	CASSSQQGLSYEQYF
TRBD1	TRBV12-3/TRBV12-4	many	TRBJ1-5	TGTGCCAGCAGCCAGGGACAGGGCGAGGGCAATCAGCCCCAGCATTTT	CASSQGQGEGNQPQHF
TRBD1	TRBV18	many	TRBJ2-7	TGTGCCAGCTCACCACCGGTTGGGACAGGGTCGATTTACGAGCAGTACTTC	CASSPPVGTGSIYEQYF
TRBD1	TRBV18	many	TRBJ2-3	TGTGCCAGCTCACCGATGGGACAGGGATTCACAGATACGCAGTATTTT	CASSPMGQGFTDTQYF
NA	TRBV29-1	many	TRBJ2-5	TGCAGCGTTGAGGGACAAGAGACCCAGTACTTC	CSVEGQETQYF
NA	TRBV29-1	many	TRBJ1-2	TGCAGCGTGGATCGGACGCCAATCACCTTC	CSVDRTPITF
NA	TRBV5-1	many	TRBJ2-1	TGCGCCAGCAGCTGGGAGGCCCCGCACGAGCAGTTCTTC	CASSWEAPHEQFF
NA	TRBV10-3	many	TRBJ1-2	TGTGCCATCAGTGACCCTAAGGCCTACATTAACTATGGCTACACCTTC	CAISDPKAYINYGYTF
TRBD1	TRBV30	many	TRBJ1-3	TGTGCCTGGAGTATTGGGACAGGGATGAAAAACACCATATATTTT	CAWSIGTGMKNTIYF
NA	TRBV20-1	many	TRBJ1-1	TGCAGTGCCACCTCGGGGGGAATAGGCACTGAAGCTTTCTTT	CSATSGGIGTEAFF
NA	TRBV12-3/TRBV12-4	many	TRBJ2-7	TGTGCCAGCAGTTTAGCTGAATACGAGCAGTACTTC	CASSLAEYEQYF
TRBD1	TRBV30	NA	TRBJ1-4	TGTGCCTGGAGGGACAGGGGGCGGTTCGAAAAACTGTTTTTT	CAWRDRGRFEKLFF
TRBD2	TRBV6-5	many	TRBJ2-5	TGTGCCAGCAGTAGTAGCGGGAGGGCCCGTTTCGAGACCCAGTACTTC	CASSSSGRARFETQYF
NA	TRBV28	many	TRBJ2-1	TGTGCCAGCAGTTTGGGGACGTCCGTGGGGCAGTTCTTC	CASSLGTSVGQFF
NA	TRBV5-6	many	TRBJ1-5	TGTGCCAGCAGCTCTCAGGACACTTATAGCAATCAGCCCCAGCATTTT	CASSSQDTYSNQPQHF
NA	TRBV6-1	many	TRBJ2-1	TGTGCCAGCAGTGTCCAGGAGGGCCGGAATGAGCAGTTCTTC	CASSVQEGRNEQFF
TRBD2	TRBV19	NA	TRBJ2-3	TGTGCCAGTGAAGTGGGGGGGACAGATACGCAGTATTTT	CASEVGGTDTQYF
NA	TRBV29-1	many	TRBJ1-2	TGCAGCGCCGGACGGGGGGGAGGCCACACCTTC	CSAGRGGGHTF
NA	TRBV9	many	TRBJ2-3	TGTGCCAGCAGCGTAGGAGCCCAGGGGCCCTTGGGGGATACGCAGTATTTT	CASSVGAQGPLGDTQYF
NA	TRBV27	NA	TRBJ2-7	TGTGCCAGCAGTTTATCGGCTGGATTCTACGACCAGTACTTC	CASSLSAGFYDQYF
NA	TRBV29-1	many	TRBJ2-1	TGCAGCGTTGAAGATCCGGGGACTGGGTCGTTCTTC	CSVEDPGTGSFF
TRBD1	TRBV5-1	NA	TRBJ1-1	TGCGCCAGTAGGAGGACAGGGGAAGGGTTCGGGACTGAAGCTTTCTTT	CASRRTGEGFGTEAFF
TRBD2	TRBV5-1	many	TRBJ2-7	TGCGCCAGCAGCTTGGAGGGACTAGCGGGGGGCCTAATGTTGGACGAGCAGTACTTC	CASSLEGLAGGLMLDEQYF
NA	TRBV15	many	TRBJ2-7	TGTGCCACCAGCTCCAGCAGAGGTCTTGCCTACGAGCAGTACTTC	CATSSSRGLAYEQYF
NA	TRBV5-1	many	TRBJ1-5	TGCGCCAGCAGCTTGGAGGGGTTTGGTCAGCCCCAGCATTTT	CASSLEGFGQPQHF
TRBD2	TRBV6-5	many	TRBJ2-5	TGTGCCAGCAGTGTGACTAGCGGACAAGAGACCCAGTACTTC	CASSVTSGQETQYF
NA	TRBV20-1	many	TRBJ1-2	TGCAGTGCTGAGGGGAATCTAAGTCGCTACACCTTC	CSAEGNLSRYTF
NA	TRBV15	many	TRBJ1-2	TGTGCCACCAGCAGAGAGGATTGGGGGATACTTGGCTATGGCTACACCTTC	CATSREDWGILGYGYTF
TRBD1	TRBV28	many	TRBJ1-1	TGTGCCAGCAGTTTGACAGGGAGGACTGAAGCTTTCTTT	CASSLTGRTEAFF
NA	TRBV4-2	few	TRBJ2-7	TGTGCCAGCAGCCAGTTTGGGGAGTCTGGCACCTACGAGCAGTACTTC	CASSQFGESGTYEQYF
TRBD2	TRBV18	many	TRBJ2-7	TGTGCCAGCTCACCCGGGACTAGCGGCGCCTACGAGCAGTACTTC	CASSPGTSGAYEQYF
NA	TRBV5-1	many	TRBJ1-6	TGCGCCAGCAGCTACACTCAATGGGACACGAATTCACCCCTCCACTTT	CASSYTQWDTNSPLHF
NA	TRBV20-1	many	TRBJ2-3	TGCAGTGCTCGAATCCCGGGACGCAGCACAGATACGCAGTATTTT	CSARIPGRSTDTQYF
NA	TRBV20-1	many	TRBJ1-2	TGCAGTGCTGGGACCGGGGAGGGCTATGGCTACACCTTC	CSAGTGEGYGYTF
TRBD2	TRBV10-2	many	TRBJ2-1	TGCGCCAGCAGTGAAAGCGGGATCTCCTACAATGAGCAGTTCTTC	CASSESGISYNEQFF
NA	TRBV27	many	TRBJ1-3	TGTGCCGCAGGGGACTATTCTGGAAACACCATATATTTT	CAAGDYSGNTIYF
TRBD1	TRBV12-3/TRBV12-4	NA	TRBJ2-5	TGTGTTAGCAGACAGGGTTTTGAGGAGACCCAGTACTTC	CVSRQGFEETQYF
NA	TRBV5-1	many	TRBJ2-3	TGCGCCAGCAGCTTGAAAAGAAACACAGATACGCAGTATTTT	CASSLKRNTDTQYF
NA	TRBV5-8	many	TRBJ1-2	TGTGCCAGCAGTTTGGACAGTACTGGCTACACCTTC	CASSLDSTGYTF